The clone carrying this T cell receptor (beta chain) was found a few times. The data derive from a study of T cells in Graves' hyperthyroidism and ophthalmopathy. Regions amplified from RNA transcripts were the TCR beta CDR3 regions. A first-round RT-PCR of the TCR CDR3 used the HTBI primer set. TCRdb redid the calling of the multiplex PCR reads with MiXCR, one entry per CDR3 protein. The sample includes about 530,000 distinct CDR3 sequences, roughly 15% of them seen just once. Trimming removed 1 base from V and 5 bases from J, with 15 bases in between. Germline V lookup: CDR1 MGHRA, CDR2 YSYEKL. This CDR3 spans 15 amino acids.

Specimen: blood. This clonotype was obtained from a woman younger than 30 with Graves' ophthalmopathy. This chain connects TRBV4-1 to TRBJ2-7; no clear D. The CDR3 coding sequence is TGCGCCAGCAGCCAAGGCCCAGATCCCGTCGACGAGCAGTACTTC. Residues: CASSQGPDPVDEQYF.